The 32 T cell receptor beta chains reported below all come from one sample, sequenced in a study of cytomegalovirus exposure and HLA in healthy donors. PCR involved 60 Vbeta and 13 Jbeta primers. The method was immunoSEQ multiplex PCR; TCRdb's version includes in-frame clones alone and lacks a portion of them. Among about 130,000 clones listed, 83% were seen once. The specimen was PBMCs. These receptors were taken from a girl aged 2-9 years in good health and CMV-seronegative.

This clone is a singleton in its sample. The rearrangement joins TRBV7-8 to TRBJ1-1; 7 nucleotides match TRBD1. The CDR3 extends over 14 amino acids. From germline, CDR1 is SGHVS and CDR2 FQNEAQ. With 4 bases clipped from V and 8 bases from J, the junction kept 10 bases outside the gene matches. The CDR3 here is CASSSPDDRVEAFF. The CDR3 DNA reads as TGTGCCAGCAGCTCCCCTGACGACAGGGTAGAAGCTTTCTTT.

The V gene is TRBV28, the J gene TRBJ1-5; no clear D. The CDR3 covers 14 residues. CDR1 and CDR2 from the germline V gene are MDHEN and SYDVKM. Trimming took 7 bases from V and 2 from J, leaving 12 bases between them. CDR3: CASTLWQGNQPQHF. Written as DNA, the CDR3 is TGTGCCAGCACGTTGTGGCAGGGCAATCAGCCCCAGCATTTT. Combining the CDR3 with reference TRBV28 and TRBJ1-5 gives the whole variable domain DVKVTQSSRYLVKRTGEKVFLECVQDMDHENMFWYRQDPGLGLRLIYFSYDVKMKEKGDIPEGYSVSREKKERFSLILESASTNQTSMYLCASTLWQGNQPQHFGDGTRLSIL.

CDR3 residues: CASSLLDRNTEAFF. The CDR3 DNA follows: TGTGCCAGCAGCTTATTAGACAGAAACACTGAAGCTTTCTTT. The J gene is TRBJ1-1, the V gene TRBV7-9, with a possible D match to TRBD1 (5 bases). The V end was cut by 2 bases, the J end by 2 bases, with 9 bases between. CDR3 length: 14 amino acids. The V gene's germline CDR1 is SEHNR and CDR2 FQNEAQ (reference sequence).

The genes are TRBV7-6 and TRBJ2-2, with D perhaps matching TRBD1 (6 bases). The CDR3 runs to 13 residues. Deletions cut 8 bases from V and 5 bases from J, with 12 bases between. CDR1 SGHVS and CDR2 FNYEAQ come from the germline V gene. The CDR3 DNA follows: TGTGCCAGCTGCGCAGGGGCGACCGGGGAGCTGTTTTTT. This sequence encodes CASCAGATGELFF.

The gene calls are TRBV5-1 and TRBJ2-5; 14 bases align to TRBD2. The V segment lost 0 bases and the J segment 4 bases; nucleotides outside the gene matches: 2. This CDR3 contains 16 residues. Germline CDR1 and CDR2: SGHRS and YFSETQ. CDR3 nucleotides: TGCGCCAGCAGCTTGGAGGGGACTAGCGGGGGAGAGACCCAGTACTTC. This translates into CASSLEGTSGGETQYF.

The J gene is TRBJ1-2, the V gene TRBV6-5; D is perhaps TRBD1 (6 bases). The CDR3 covers 16 residues. The V gene's germline CDR1 is MNHEY and CDR2 SVGAGI. Trimming pared 2 bases from V and 8 bases from J, leaving 21 bases between. CDR3 region: CASSYRSAGAKFGYTF. CDR3 nucleotides: TGTGCCAGCAGTTACAGAAGTGCGGGGGCGAAGTTCGGCTACACCTTC.

The chain is built from TRBV28 and TRBJ1-5; 8 nucleotides align to TRBD1. The V segment lost 10 bases and the J segment 0 bases; nucleotides outside the gene matches: 8. Looked up from germline, CDR1 is MDHEN and CDR2 is SYDVKM. The CDR3 extends over 15 amino acids. The CDR3 region is CATHSGGYSNQPQHF. The CDR3 DNA is TGTGCCACCCATTCAGGGGGCTATAGCAATCAGCCCCAGCATTTT. The variable domain in full, completed from reference TRBV28 and TRBJ1-5, reads DVKVTQSSRYLVKRTGEKVFLECVQDMDHENMFWYRQDPGLGLRLIYFSYDVKMKEKGDIPEGYSVSREKKERFSLILESASTNQTSMYLCATHSGGYSNQPQHFGDGTRLSIL.

V is TRBV7-6 and J is TRBJ1-1, with 9 bases identical to TRBD1. CDR3 length equals 14 residues. The germline CDR1 and CDR2 sequences are SGHVS and FNYEAQ. With V trimmed by 5 bases and J by 3 bases, 4 bases remained unmatched. CDR3 amino acids: CASSETGGDTEAFF. Written as DNA, the CDR3 is TGTGCCAGCAGCGAGACAGGGGGAGACACTGAAGCTTTCTTT.

The chain is built from TRBV5-1 and TRBJ1-5; tentative D call: TRBD1 (6 bases). CDR1 and CDR2 (germline): SGHRS, YFSETQ. V lost 4 bases and J lost 5, with 10 bases in between. The CDR3 contains 13 residues. The CDR3 reads CASSTSGDQPQHF. The CDR3 region has the DNA TGCGCCAGCAGCACCTCAGGGGATCAGCCCCAGCATTTT. Together with reference TRBV5-1 and TRBJ1-5, the CDR3 gives the full variable domain: KAGVTQTPRYLIKTRGQQVTLSCSPISGHRSVSWYQQTPGQGLQFLFEYFSETQRNKGNFPGRFSGRQFSNSRSEMNVSTLELGDSALYLCASSTSGDQPQHFGDGTRLSIL.

The chain has TRBV19 and TRBJ2-1, with a weak D call TRBD2 (5 bases). The length of the CDR3 is 15 residues. Per germline, CDR1 LNHDA and CDR2 SQIVND (reference sequence). Between the trimmed V and J ends, which lost 2 bases and 8 bases, there was a span of 16 bases. The CDR3 nucleotides are TGTGCCAGTAGTATAATTGGAGAATGGGGAGATGAGCAGTTCTTC. It codes for CASSIIGEWGDEQFF.

This chain joins TRBV19 and TRBJ1-5, with 7 bases lining up with TRBD1. Germline trimming cut 6 bases from V and 4 bases from J; bases unmatched to any gene: 6. The CDR3 totals 14 residues. Germline V CDR1 and CDR2: LNHDA, SQIVND (reference sequence). The CDR3 here is CASSDGTENQPQHF. CDR3 DNA sequence: TGTGCCAGTAGCGACGGGACAGAAAATCAGCCCCAGCATTTT.

The chain carries TRBV15 and TRBJ2-5; D is uncertain. Trimming shortened V by 3 bases and J by 9 bases, and 11 bases separated the two germline ends. CDR1 and CDR2 (germline): LNHNV, YYDKDF (reference sequence). The CDR3 covers 12 residues. The CDR3 DNA follows: TGTGCCACCAGCAGCAACCCCAAGCCCCAGTACTTC. Translating gives CATSSNPKPQYF.

A single count supports this clone. The chain links TRBV30 to TRBJ2-1; 8 bases agree with TRBD2. V shed 3 bases, J shed 5 bases, and the junction held 9 bases outside the gene matches. Germline V gives CDR1 GTSNPN, CDR2 SVGIG (reference sequence). This CDR3 contains 15 residues. The DNA for the CDR3 is TGTGCCTGGAGCGGGAGGGGGACCCTGGACAATGAGCAGTTCTTC. Translation gives CAWSGRGTLDNEQFF. Variable domain in full (rest from reference TRBV30 and TRBJ2-1): SQTIHQWPATLVQPVGSPLSLECTVEGTSNPNLYWYRQAAGRGLQLLFYSVGIGQISSEVPQNLSASRPQDRQFILSSKKLLLSDSGFYLCAWSGRGTLDNEQFFGPGTRLTVL.

The chain recombines TRBV7-9 with TRBJ2-7; 7 bases match TRBD2. V lost 5 bases to trimming and J lost 7 bases; unmatched junction nucleotides: 17. This CDR3 is built from 16 residues. CDR1 and CDR2 (germline): SEHNR, FQNEAQ (reference sequence). CDR3 nucleotides: TGTGCCAGCAGCCCCAGCCCCCCGGGGGGAGAGGTAGAGCAGTACTTC. Its protein is CASSPSPPGGEVEQYF.

The CDR3 protein is CASSYDRGLAGELFF. CDR3 DNA: TGCGCCAGCAGCTACGACAGGGGGCTCGCCGGGGAGCTGTTTTTT. The V gene is TRBV5-1, the J gene TRBJ2-2; 10 nucleotides match TRBD1. V shed 3 bases and J 6 bases; nucleotides not matched to a gene: 5. Germline V gene sequence: CDR1 SGHRS, CDR2 YFSETQ. The CDR3 loop spans 15 amino acids.

This rearrangement joins TRBV12-5 to TRBJ2-1; tentative D call: TRBD2 (7 bases). Trimming took 0 bases from V and 5 from J, leaving 20 bases between them. The CDR3 extends over 18 amino acids. CDR1 and CDR2 from the germline V gene are LGHNT and FRNRAP. The CDR3 DNA follows: TGTGCTAGTGGTTTGGTAAGAGTGGGGGGGCCACGCGACAATGAGCAGTTCTTC. Its protein product is CASGLVRVGGPRDNEQFF.

The rearrangement joins TRBV27 to TRBJ2-1; D possibly corresponds to TRBD2 (7 bases). The CDR3 is 13 amino acids. CDR1 MNHEY and CDR2 SMNVEV come from the germline V gene (reference sequence). The V gene lost 9 bases and the J gene lost 4 bases, with 13 bases spanning the gap. CDR3 in DNA: TGTGCCAGTTGGGGGGGCGGGTACAATGAGCAGTTCTTC. Protein product: CASWGGGYNEQFF.

The sample holds one count of this clone. The gene calls are TRBV11-2 and TRBJ2-3, with D perhaps matching TRBD2 (5 bases). Per the germline V gene, CDR1 is SGHAT and CDR2 is FQNNGV. The CDR3 loop spans 14 amino acids. The V end was cut by 4 bases, the J end by 5 bases, with 13 bases between. CDR3 protein: CASSSDWPGDTQYF. CDR3 bases: TGTGCCAGCAGCTCGGACTGGCCGGGAGATACGCAGTATTTT. Drawing the rest from reference TRBV11-2 and TRBJ2-3, the complete variable domain is EAGVAQSPRYKIIEKRQSVAFWCNPISGHATLYWYQQILGQGPKLLIQFQNNGVVDDSQLPKDRFSAERLKGVDSTLKIQPAKLEDSAVYLCASSSDWPGDTQYFGPGTRLTVL.

The chain employs TRBV7-2 and TRBJ1-2, with 9 bases identical to TRBD1. After removal of 4 bases from V and 6 bases from J, the junction contained 12 bases not matched to a gene. Looked up from germline, CDR1 is SGHTA and CDR2 is FQGNSA. The CDR3 has 16 amino acids. The CDR3 region is CASSSGGQGIENGYTF. The CDR3 DNA follows: TGTGCCAGCAGCTCGGGGGGACAGGGCATCGAGAATGGCTACACCTTC.

This rearrangement joins TRBV5-6 to TRBJ2-5, with D maybe TRBD1 (6 bases). The J call may be in error: the DNA end matches TRBJ2-7 better. Per germline, CDR1 SGHDT and CDR2 YYEEEE. The CDR3 covers 14 residues. The CDR3 nucleotides are TGTGCCAGCAGCAGGGGACATAGTACCGACGAGCAGTACTTC. Encoded protein: CASSRGHSTDEQYF.

V and J are TRBV28 and TRBJ1-5, with 9 bases aligning to TRBD1. CDR1 is MDHEN and CDR2 is SYDVKM in the germline V gene. The CDR3 is 13 residues long. Germline trimming cut 6 bases from V and 7 bases from J; bases unmatched to any gene: 4. The DNA of the CDR3 is TGTGCCAGCAGCCCCGGACAGGGGCAGCCCCAGCATTTT. Residues: CASSPGQGQPQHF.

V and J are TRBV4-1 and TRBJ1-1, with D hard to call. V was trimmed by 1 base and J by 0 bases, leaving 9 bases between them. The CDR3 contains 15 residues. Germline assignment: CDR1 MGHRA and CDR2 YSYEKL. As DNA, the CDR3 is TGCGCCAGCAGCCAAGTAGTCCCATTGAACACTGAAGCTTTCTTT. It encodes CASSQVVPLNTEAFF.

This rearrangement joins TRBV4-1 to TRBJ1-2; D unclear. The CDR3 contains 14 residues. Trimming shortened V by 1 base and J by 6 bases, and 12 bases separated the two germline ends. CDR1 is MGHRA and CDR2 is YSYEKL in the germline V gene. The CDR3 DNA follows: TGCGCCAGCAGCCAAGTCGGGAGATCTGATGGCTACACCTTC. Its protein is CASSQVGRSDGYTF.

V is TRBV9 and J is TRBJ2-3; 9 bases agree with TRBD1. Per germline, CDR1 SGDLS and CDR2 YYNGEE. V dropped 3 bases and J dropped 8; count of bases not matched to a gene: 16. This CDR3 is 17 amino acids long. CDR3 loop: CASSAKTGGLWGGTQYF. Here the CDR3 DNA reads TGTGCCAGCAGCGCCAAGACAGGGGGTCTGTGGGGCGGTACGCAGTATTTT. Supplemented by reference TRBV9 and TRBJ2-3, the full variable domain reads DSGVTQTPKHLITATGQRVTLRCSPRSGDLSVYWYQQSLDQGLQFLIQYYNGEERAKGNILERFSAQQFPDLHSELNLSSLELGDSALYFCASSAKTGGLWGGTQYFGPGTRLTVL.

The genes are TRBV7-2 and TRBJ2-1, with 7 positions matching TRBD1. Germline-derived CDR1 and CDR2 are SGHTA and FQGNSA. The CDR3 is 17 amino acids. V shed 0 bases and J 3 bases; nucleotides not matched to a gene: 8. The CDR3 loop reads CASSLAPDRSIYNEQFF. The CDR3 nucleotides are TGTGCCAGCAGCTTAGCCCCGGACAGGTCTATCTACAATGAGCAGTTCTTC. Full variable domain (remainder filled in from reference TRBV7-2 and TRBJ2-1): GAGVSQSPSNKVTEKGKDVELRCDPISGHTALYWYRQSLGQGLEFLIYFQGNSAPDKSGLPSDRFSAERTGGSVSTLTIQRTQQEDSAVYLCASSLAPDRSIYNEQFFGPGTRLTVL.

CDR3 in amino acids: CASSFGQRDYGYTF. The CDR3 coding sequence is TGTGCCAGCAGCTTTGGACAGAGAGACTATGGCTACACCTTC. The gene calls are TRBV5-5 and TRBJ1-2, with a weak D call TRBD1 (6 bases). V shed 2 bases and J shed 3 bases, with 11 bases lying between them. Germline loops: CDR1 SGHKS, CDR2 YYEKEE (reference sequence). The CDR3 has 14 amino acids.

This chain uses TRBV4-3 with TRBJ1-2; 9 nucleotides agree with TRBD1. The CDR3 is 17 amino acids. V was pared by 0 bases and J by 5 bases, with 10 bases of the junction left unmatched. Germline V gives CDR1 LGHNA, CDR2 YSLEER. The CDR3 bases are TGCGCCAGCAGCCAAGATCTCGGGGACAGGGCCCCGTATGGCTACACCTTC. Translated, it gives CASSQDLGDRAPYGYTF.

This chain links TRBV27 with TRBJ2-5; no clear D gene. The CDR3 has 13 amino acids. Looked up from germline, CDR1 is MNHEY and CDR2 is SMNVEV (reference sequence). Trimming took off 0 bases at V and 11 bases at J, with 13 bases between the two ends. The CDR3 loop reads CASSLSIVQEQYF. CDR3 nucleotide sequence: TGTGCCAGCAGTTTATCGATAGTCCAAGAGCAGTACTTC.

The V call is TRBV10-3, the J call TRBJ2-7; 10 positions match TRBD1. V was pared by 10 bases and J by 3 bases, with 12 bases of the junction left unmatched. Germline CDR1 ENHRY, CDR2 SYGVKD. The CDR3 has 15 residues. CDR3 region: CATAGTGATFYEQYF. The CDR3 DNA is TGTGCCACGGCGGGGACAGGGGCCACCTTCTACGAGCAGTACTTC.

The genes are TRBV29-1 and TRBJ2-1; 11 bases match TRBD1. Germline CDR1 and CDR2: SQVTM and ANQGSEA. The CDR3 is made up of 13 amino acids. J was trimmed by 8 bases and V by 6 bases; bases with no gene match: 6. The CDR3 loop reads CSVPGQGVYEQFF. The CDR3 DNA is TGCAGCGTACCGGGACAGGGGGTCTATGAGCAGTTCTTC.

This rearrangement joins TRBV28 to TRBJ1-5; 7 nucleotides line up with TRBD1. V was clipped by 8 bases and J by 7 bases; unmatched bases: 14. The CDR3 runs 15 residues. Germline CDR1 MDHEN, CDR2 SYDVKM. The CDR3 protein is CASLTTAGGRQPQHF. For the CDR3, the DNA is TGTGCCAGCCTAACCACTGCAGGGGGACGGCAGCCCCAGCATTTT.

This chain links TRBV5-1 with TRBJ2-2; 10 bases map to TRBD2. CDR1 and CDR2 (germline): SGHRS, YFSETQ. The V and J ends lost 7 bases and 4 bases, in that order; junction bases with no gene match: 1. CDR3 length equals 13 residues. CDR3 sequence (DNA): TGCGCCAGCCAGCGGGAGGGCACCGGGGAGCTGTTTTTT. This encodes CASQREGTGELFF.